This TCR beta chain was observed in a study of CD8+ T cells in alopecia areata. This sample's treatment: oral pan-JAK inhibitor, 5-10 mg twice daily. Findings and caveats of the study: The link between baseline CD8+ expansion and response remains uncertain with one nonresponder. The study found higher clonality in lesional than normal scalp, especially in alopecia totalis/universalis. The study found that many expanded lesional clones persisted in scalp and blood during tofacitinib. On tofacitinib, scalp clonality and expanded CD8+ clones among top 100 fell significantly.

The table lists this clone with a count of one. Its target is unknown. Other DNA sequences of this sample code for an identical CDR3. Sequencing templates came from extracted RNA that was reverse transcribed into cDNA. Produced via immunoSEQ multiplex PCR; TCRdb's table is partial and in-frame only. The table includes approximately 140,000 clones, 70% to 90% detected once. This receptor was identified in a human donor with alopecia areata. This material consisted of CD8+ T cells sorted from blood, taken at week 4, from a patient treated with tofacitinib.

This chain's CDR3 is CASSLTQGFADTQYF. Written as DNA, the CDR3 is TGTGCCAGCAGCTTAACACAGGGTTTCGCAGATACGCAGTATTTT. The chain combines TRBV7-3 with TRBJ2-3; D may be TRBD1 (6 bases). Trimming took off 0 bases at V and 4 bases at J, with 11 bases between the two ends. Germline V gives CDR1 SGHTA, CDR2 FQGTGA. This CDR3 is built from 15 residues.